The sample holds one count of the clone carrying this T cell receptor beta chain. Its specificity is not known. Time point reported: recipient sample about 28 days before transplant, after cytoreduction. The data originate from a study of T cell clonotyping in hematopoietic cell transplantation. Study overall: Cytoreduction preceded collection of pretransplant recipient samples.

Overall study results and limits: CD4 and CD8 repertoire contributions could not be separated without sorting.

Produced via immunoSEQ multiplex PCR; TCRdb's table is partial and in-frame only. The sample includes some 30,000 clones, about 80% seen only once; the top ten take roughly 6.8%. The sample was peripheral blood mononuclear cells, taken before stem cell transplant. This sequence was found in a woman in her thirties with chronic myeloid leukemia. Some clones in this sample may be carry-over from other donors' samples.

Here the CDR3 reads CASSLGVSFYGYTF. The CDR3 bases are TGTGCCAGCAGCTTAGGTGTCAGCTTCTATGGCTACACCTTC. The chain combines TRBV7-2 with TRBJ1-2; D not resolved. This CDR3 has 14 amino acids. The ends were cut back, 1 base at V and 4 bases at J, with 10 bases in the middle. Germline CDR1 is SGHTA and CDR2 is FQGNSA. Full variable domain (outside the CDR3, taken from reference TRBV7-2 and TRBJ1-2): GAGVSQSPSNKVTEKGKDVELRCDPISGHTALYWYRQSLGQGLEFLIYFQGNSAPDKSGLPSDRFSAERTGGSVSTLTIQRTQQEDSAVYLCASSLGVSFYGYTFGSGTRLTVV.